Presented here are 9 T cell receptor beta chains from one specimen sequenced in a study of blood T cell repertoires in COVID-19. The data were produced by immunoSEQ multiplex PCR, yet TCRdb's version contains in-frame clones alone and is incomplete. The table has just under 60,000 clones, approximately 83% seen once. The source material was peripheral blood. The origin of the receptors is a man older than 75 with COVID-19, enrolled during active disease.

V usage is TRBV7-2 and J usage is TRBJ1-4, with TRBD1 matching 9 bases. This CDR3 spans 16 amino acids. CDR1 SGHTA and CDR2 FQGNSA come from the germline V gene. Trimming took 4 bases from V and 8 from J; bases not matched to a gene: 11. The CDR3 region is CASSSTPGQGGEKLFF. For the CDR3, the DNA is TGTGCCAGCAGCTCCACCCCGGGACAGGGTGGAGAAAAACTGTTTTTT.

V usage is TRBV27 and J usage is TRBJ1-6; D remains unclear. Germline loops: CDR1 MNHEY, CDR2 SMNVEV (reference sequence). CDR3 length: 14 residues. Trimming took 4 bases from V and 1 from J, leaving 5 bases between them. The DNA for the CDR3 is TGTGCCAGCAGTTCCCTTTCCTATAATTCACCCCTCCACTTT. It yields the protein CASSSLSYNSPLHF.

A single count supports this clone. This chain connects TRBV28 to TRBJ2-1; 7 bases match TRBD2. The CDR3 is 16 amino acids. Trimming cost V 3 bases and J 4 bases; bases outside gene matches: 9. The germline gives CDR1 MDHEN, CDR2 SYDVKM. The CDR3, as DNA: TGTGCCAGCAGTTTGGGGCGGCGGGGGTATTACAATGAGCAGTTCTTC. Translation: CASSLGRRGYYNEQFF.

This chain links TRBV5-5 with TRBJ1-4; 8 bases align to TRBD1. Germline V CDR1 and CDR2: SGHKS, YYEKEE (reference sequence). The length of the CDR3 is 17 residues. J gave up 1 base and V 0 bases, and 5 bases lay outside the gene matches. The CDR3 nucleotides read TGTGCCAGCAGCTTGGTCAGGGGGCGGAGAACTAATGAAAAACTGTTTTTT. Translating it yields CASSLVRGRRTNEKLFF.

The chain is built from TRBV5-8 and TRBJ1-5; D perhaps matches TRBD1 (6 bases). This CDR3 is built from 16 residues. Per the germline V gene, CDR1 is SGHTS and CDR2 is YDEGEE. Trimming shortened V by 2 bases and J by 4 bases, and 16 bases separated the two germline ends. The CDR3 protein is CASSLVRGQGNQPQHF. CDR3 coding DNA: TGTGCCAGCAGCTTAGTCCGGGGACAAGGAAATCAGCCCCAGCATTTT.

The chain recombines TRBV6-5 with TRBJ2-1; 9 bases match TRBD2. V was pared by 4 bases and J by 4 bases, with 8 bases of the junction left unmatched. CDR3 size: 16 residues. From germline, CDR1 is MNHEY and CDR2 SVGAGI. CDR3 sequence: CASSSSGALRYNEQFF. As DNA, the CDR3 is TGTGCCAGCAGTTCTAGCGGGGCCCTCCGGTACAATGAGCAGTTCTTC.

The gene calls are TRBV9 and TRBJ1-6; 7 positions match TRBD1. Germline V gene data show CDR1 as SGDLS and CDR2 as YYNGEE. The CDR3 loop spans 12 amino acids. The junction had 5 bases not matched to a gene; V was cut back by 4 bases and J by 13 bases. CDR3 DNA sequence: TGTGCCAGCAGCCAAACAGGGGACCCCCTCCACTTT. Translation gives CASSQTGDPLHF.

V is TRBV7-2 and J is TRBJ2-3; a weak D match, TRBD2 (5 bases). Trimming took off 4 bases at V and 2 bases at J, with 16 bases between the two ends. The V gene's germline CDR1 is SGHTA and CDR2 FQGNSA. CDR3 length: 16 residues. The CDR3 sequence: CASSSGRGSVTDTQYF. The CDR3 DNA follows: TGTGCCAGCAGCTCGGGTCGCGGTAGCGTCACAGATACGCAGTATTTT.

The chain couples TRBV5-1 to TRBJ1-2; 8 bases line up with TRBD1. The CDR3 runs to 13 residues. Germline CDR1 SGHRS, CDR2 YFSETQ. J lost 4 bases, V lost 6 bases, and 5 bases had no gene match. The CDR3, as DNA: TGCGCCAGCACGACAGGGGAAGGCTATGGCTACACCTTC. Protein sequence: CASTTGEGYGYTF.